This T cell receptor (beta chain) was identified during a study of graft-versus-host responses after intestinal transplantation. Unmatched junction bases numbered 10, after V lost 4 bases and J lost 5 bases. The CDR3 contains 15 residues. The germline CDR1 and CDR2 sequences are LGHNA and YNFKEQ. Study-wide results and caveats: The study found high graft-versus-host to host-versus-graft clonal ratios in allografts of patients with graft-donor T cell macrochimerism.

Using immunoSEQ multiplex PCR, the repertoire was profiled, and TCRdb retains in-frame clones only, with some absent. The data contain about 100,000 clones, 90% to 95% of them singletons. With regard to this clone: No antigen is known for it.

This sequence originates from a human donor who was the organ donor for an intestinal transplant. This rearrangement joins TRBV4-2 to TRBJ1-2, with TRBD1 identical over 7 bases. Here the sequenced sample was unstimulated CD4+ T cells sorted from spleen or lymph node cells, taken before transplant. The CDR3 DNA reads TGTGCCAGCAGCCGAGCCGGGACAGACCATTATGGCTACACCTTC. The encoded protein is CASSRAGTDHYGYTF.